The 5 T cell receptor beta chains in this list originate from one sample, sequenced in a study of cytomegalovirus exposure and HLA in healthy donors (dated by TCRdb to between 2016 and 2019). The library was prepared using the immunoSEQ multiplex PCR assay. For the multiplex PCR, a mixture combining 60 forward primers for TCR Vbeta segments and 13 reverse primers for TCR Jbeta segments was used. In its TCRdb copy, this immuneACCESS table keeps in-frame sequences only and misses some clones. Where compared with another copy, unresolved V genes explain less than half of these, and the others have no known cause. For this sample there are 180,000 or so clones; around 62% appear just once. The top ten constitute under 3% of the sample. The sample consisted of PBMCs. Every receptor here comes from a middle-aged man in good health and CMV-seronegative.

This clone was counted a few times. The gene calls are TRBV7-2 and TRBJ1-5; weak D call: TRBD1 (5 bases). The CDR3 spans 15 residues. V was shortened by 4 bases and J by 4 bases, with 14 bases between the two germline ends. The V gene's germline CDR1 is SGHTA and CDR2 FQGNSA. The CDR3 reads CASSWVEGWNQPQHF. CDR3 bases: TGTGCCAGCAGCTGGGTGGAGGGGTGGAATCAGCCCCAGCATTTT.

Written as DNA, the CDR3 is TGTGCCTGGAGTACGGAGGTCGAGACCCAGTACTTC. Amino acid sequence: CAWSTEVETQYF. The chain carries TRBV30 and TRBJ2-5; possibly TRBD2 for D (5 bases). Germline V gene sequence: CDR1 GTSNPN, CDR2 SVGIG (reference sequence). This CDR3 is 12 amino acids long. Trimming removed 2 bases at V and 5 bases at J, with 9 bases between.

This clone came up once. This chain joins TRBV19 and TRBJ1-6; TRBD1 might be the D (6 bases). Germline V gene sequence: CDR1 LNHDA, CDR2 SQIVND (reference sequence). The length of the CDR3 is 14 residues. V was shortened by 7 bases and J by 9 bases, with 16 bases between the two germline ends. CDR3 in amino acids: CASTATQQGSPLHF. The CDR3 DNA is TGTGCCAGTACCGCGACCCAACAGGGTTCACCCCTCCACTTT.

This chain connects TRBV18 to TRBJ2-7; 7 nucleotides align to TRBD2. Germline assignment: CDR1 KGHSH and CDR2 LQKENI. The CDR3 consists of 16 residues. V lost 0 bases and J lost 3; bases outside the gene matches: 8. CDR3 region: CASSPPTGGYLYEQYF. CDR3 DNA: TGTGCCAGCTCACCACCGACGGGGGGATACCTCTACGAGCAGTACTTC. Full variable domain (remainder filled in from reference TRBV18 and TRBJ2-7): NAGVMQNPRHLVRRRGQEARLRCSPMKGHSHVYWYRQLPEEGLKFMVYLQKENIIDESGMPKERFSAEFPKEGPSILRIQQVVRGDSAAYFCASSPPTGGYLYEQYFGPGTRLTVT.

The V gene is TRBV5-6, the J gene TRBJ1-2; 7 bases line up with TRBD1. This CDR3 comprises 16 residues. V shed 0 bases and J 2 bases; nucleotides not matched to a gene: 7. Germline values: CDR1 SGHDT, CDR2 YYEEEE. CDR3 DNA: TGTGCCAGCAGCTTGGGGGAACAGGGGCCAAACTATGGCTACACCTTC. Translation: CASSLGEQGPNYGYTF.